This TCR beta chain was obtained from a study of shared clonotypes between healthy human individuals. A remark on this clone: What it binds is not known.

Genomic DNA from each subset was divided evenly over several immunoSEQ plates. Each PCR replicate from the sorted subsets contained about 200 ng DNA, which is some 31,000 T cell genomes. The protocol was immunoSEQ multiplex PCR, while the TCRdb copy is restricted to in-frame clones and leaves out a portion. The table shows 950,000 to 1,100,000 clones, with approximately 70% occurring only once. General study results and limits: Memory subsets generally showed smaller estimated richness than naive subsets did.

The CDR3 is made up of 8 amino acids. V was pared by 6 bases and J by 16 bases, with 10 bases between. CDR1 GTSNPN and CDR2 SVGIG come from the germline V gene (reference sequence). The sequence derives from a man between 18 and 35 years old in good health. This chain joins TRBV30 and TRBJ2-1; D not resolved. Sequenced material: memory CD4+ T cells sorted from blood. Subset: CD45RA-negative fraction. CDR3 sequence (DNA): TGTGCCTGCGAACCGGGTTTCTTC. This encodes CACEPGFF.